These T cell receptor beta chains were read from a single sample in a study of T cell responses to AZD1222 COVID-19 vaccine. TCRdb's copy holds only in-frame clones and misses some; the assay was immunoSEQ multiplex PCR. In the table there are more than 90,000 clones, 90% of which are singletons. The specimen comprised peripheral blood, sampled on day 0 of AZD1222 vaccination. The receptors were gathered from an adult in good health. Each CDR3 is given with its conserved first and last residue. A D gene is named only where the DNA matches it firmly. Size values are once, few and many counts, or a class for expanded clones, and some rows have none.

>.|TRBJ1-2|.|TRBV5-3
TGTGCCAGGCCACGGAAGGGGTGGCAGGCTCCAAACTATGGCTACACCTTC
CARPRKGWQAPNYGYTF
>.|TRBJ2-7|.|TRBV28
TGTGCCAGCAACTTCCGGCAGAGCTCCTACGAGCAGTACTTC
CASNFRQSSYEQYF
>.|TRBJ1-1|.|TRBV7-9
TGTGCCAGCAGCCCCGAGACGCAAACGGTTACTGGACCTGAAGCTTTCTTT
CASSPETQTVTGPEAFF
>.|TRBJ1-2|.|TRBV2
TGTGCCAGCAGTCCGGGGGTTGGCTACACCTTC
CASSPGVGYTF
>.|TRBJ2-7|.|TRBV11-1
TGTGCCAGCAGCAGGACCGGGACCTCCTACGAGCAGTACTTC
CASSRTGTSYEQYF
>TRBD1|TRBJ1-1|.|TRBV3-1/TRBV3-2
TGTGCCAGCAGTAGACAGGGAGGCACTGAAGCTTTCTTT
CASSRQGGTEAFF
>TRBD2|TRBJ2-6|.|TRBV7-2
TGTGCCAGCGCTCCAACTAGCGGGGGGGCCACTGGGGCCAACGTCCTGACTTTC
CASAPTSGGATGANVLTF
>TRBD1|TRBJ1-5|.|TRBV9
TGTGCCAGCAGCGTACAGGGGGATGGGCAGCCCCAGCATTTT
CASSVQGDGQPQHF
>.|TRBJ2-1|.|TRBV4-1
TGCGCCAGCAGCCACCTTGACAGCGAACTCAATGAGCAGTTCTTC
CASSHLDSELNEQFF
>.|TRBJ1-5|.|TRBV12-3/TRBV12-4
TGTGCCAGCAACGCTATGGGAGGCCAGCCCCAGCATTTT
CASNAMGGQPQHF
>.|TRBJ1-1|.|TRBV24-1
TGTGCCACCAGTGAGCCCGGACGGGACACTGAAGCTTTCTTT
CATSEPGRDTEAFF
>.|TRBJ1-1|.|TRBV6-1
TGTGCCAGCAGTGAAGCAGGAGTGAACACTGAAGCTTTCTTT
CASSEAGVNTEAFF
>.|TRBJ1-2|once|TRBV29-1
TGCAGCGTTGCGATGGACACAAGTAACTATGGCTACACCTTC
CSVAMDTSNYGYTF
>TRBD1|TRBJ1-4|once|TRBV10-3
TGTGCCATCAGTGACGGGACAGGGGATGAAAAACTGTTTTTT
CAISDGTGDEKLFF
>TRBD1|TRBJ1-2|.|TRBV7-9
TGTGCCAGCAGGGGGGAACAGGGGTTTAACTATGGCTACACCTTC
CASRGEQGFNYGYTF
>.|TRBJ2-7|.|TRBV19
TGTGCCAGTAGTATAGTGGCCGACCCTGCGCCTTCCTACGAGCAGTACTTC
CASSIVADPAPSYEQYF
>TRBD1|TRBJ1-1|.|TRBV28
TGTGCCAGCAGTTCCTCCGGGACAGGGTTCACTGAAGCTTTCTTT
CASSSSGTGFTEAFF
>TRBD1|TRBJ1-2|.|TRBV27
TGTGCCAGCAGTAGGGACAGGGGAATGAGGTATGGCTACACCTTC
CASSRDRGMRYGYTF
>.|TRBJ1-2|.|TRBV5-6
TGTGCCAGCAGCTTGGAATCCTATGGCTACACCTTC
CASSLESYGYTF
>.|TRBJ2-3|.|TRBV2
TGTGCCCGTCAACGGGCCCCGCGCGGGGCTAGCACAGATACGCAGTATTTT
CARQRAPRGASTDTQYF
>TRBD1|TRBJ2-6|.|TRBV5-6
TGTGCCAGCAGCTACATTAACCCGGGACAGGGGGCCAACGTCCTGACTTTC
CASSYINPGQGANVLTF
>.|TRBJ1-3|.|TRBV19
TGTGCCAGTAGCCCAATGGACGGCAACTCTGGAAACACCATATATTTT
CASSPMDGNSGNTIYF
>.|TRBJ2-1|.|TRBV11-2
TGTGCCAGCAGCTTAGGGTCCGTCCACAATGAGCAGTTCTTC
CASSLGSVHNEQFF
>.|TRBJ2-7|.|TRBV6-5
TGTGCCAGCAGTTACGCGGGGGCATCCTACGAGCAGTACTTC
CASSYAGASYEQYF
>TRBD2|TRBJ2-1|.|TRBV7-3
TGTGCCAGCAGCCTCCTAGCGGGGGGTTACAATGAGCAGTTCTTC
CASSLLAGGYNEQFF
>.|TRBJ1-1|.|TRBV5-1
TGCGCCAGCAGCTTGGGAGGCAGGGGACTAATGAACACTGAAGCTTTCTTT
CASSLGGRGLMNTEAFF
>.|TRBJ1-4|once|TRBV24-1
TGTGCCACCAGTGAGGGGCTTGCAACTAATGAAAAACTGTTTTTT
CATSEGLATNEKLFF
>.|TRBJ2-5|.|TRBV7-2
TGTGCCAGCAGCTCCCAACTCCAGACGAGAATTGAGACCCAGTACTTC
CASSSQLQTRIETQYF
>.|TRBJ1-2|.|TRBV27
TGTGCCAGCAGTTTCGTCCCCGGGTATGGCTACACCTTC
CASSFVPGYGYTF
>.|TRBJ1-2|.|TRBV19
TGTGCCAGTAGTATACAGGACTCCTTCTATGGCTACACCTTC
CASSIQDSFYGYTF
>.|TRBJ1-1|.|TRBV5-6
TGTGCCAGCAGCCTTCAGGGTCCCACTGAAGCTTTCTTT
CASSLQGPTEAFF
>TRBD1|TRBJ1-5|.|TRBV28
TGTGCCAGCGGACAGGGAGGGTCCAATCAGCCCCAGCATTTT
CASGQGGSNQPQHF
>.|TRBJ1-2|.|TRBV28
TGTGCCAGCATCAATTCCGGGACACTCTTCTATGGCTACACCTTC
CASINSGTLFYGYTF
>.|TRBJ2-3|.|TRBV21-1
TGTGCCAGCAGCAAACGGGGGCGGGAGTCGCAGTATTTT
CASSKRGRESQYF
>.|TRBJ2-5|.|TRBV28
TGTGCCAGCAGTTTGCCCCGGGGTTGGGAGACCCAGTACTTC
CASSLPRGWETQYF
>.|TRBJ2-1|.|TRBV5-4
TGTGCCAGCAGCCCCGTGAGGGGGGCCGCCTACAATGAGCAGTTCTTC
CASSPVRGAAYNEQFF
>.|TRBJ2-3|.|TRBV5-1
TGCGCCAGCAGCCCCCAGCTAAGCACAGATACGCAGTATTTT
CASSPQLSTDTQYF
>TRBD1|TRBJ2-3|.|TRBV9
TGTGCCAGCAGGGATCCAACAGGGGACCCTAGCACAGATACGCAGTATTTT
CASRDPTGDPSTDTQYF
>TRBD1|TRBJ1-4|.|TRBV4-1
TGCGCCAGCAGCCAACTGACAGGGAGAGATAATGAAAAACTGTTTTTT
CASSQLTGRDNEKLFF
>.|TRBJ1-1|.|TRBV5-1
TGCGCCAGCAGCTTGGTCCAGGATACTGAAGCTTTCTTT
CASSLVQDTEAFF
>TRBD1|TRBJ2-2|.|TRBV5-1
TGCGCCAGCAGCTACCGGACAGGGTTCGGCGGGGAGCTGTTTTTT
CASSYRTGFGGELFF
>.|TRBJ2-1|.|TRBV13
TGTGCCAGCAGCTTAGTCTTGGGTGCGGGTGAGCAGTTCTTC
CASSLVLGAGEQFF
>.|TRBJ2-4|.|TRBV3-1/TRBV3-2
TGTGCCAGCAGCCAAGCAGAGAACATTCAGTACTTC
CASSQAENIQYF
>.|TRBJ2-7|.|TRBV28
TGTGCCAGCAGTTTCGACCAGGACGAGCAGTACTTC
CASSFDQDEQYF
>.|TRBJ1-2|.|TRBV11-1
TGTGCCAGCAGACCCTCTGGGGAGTATGGCTACACCTTC
CASRPSGEYGYTF
>TRBD1|TRBJ1-1|.|TRBV12-3/TRBV12-4
TGTGCCAGCACAAGACAGGGATGGACTGAAGCTTTCTTT
CASTRQGWTEAFF
>.|TRBJ1-5|.|TRBV4-1
TGCGCCAGCAGCCCATCCTTGAGCAATCAGCCCCAGCATTTT
CASSPSLSNQPQHF
>TRBD2|TRBJ2-3|once|TRBV5-6
TGTGCCAGCAGCTTTCTGCTAGCGGTTAACACAGATACGCAGTATTTT
CASSFLLAVNTDTQYF
>.|TRBJ2-7|.|TRBV5-6
TGTGCCAGCAGCCCGCATGGTGGGGCGCCCTACGAGCAGTACTTC
CASSPHGGAPYEQYF
>TRBD1|TRBJ2-5|.|TRBV11-2
TGTGCCAGCAGCTTAGCTATCCTGGTGGCAGGGGGCTATGAGACCCAGTACTTC
CASSLAILVAGGYETQYF
>.|TRBJ2-3|once|TRBV7-8
TGTGCCAGCAGCTACCGACGGGACACGGACACAGGAGTCAACACAGATACGCAGTATTTT
CASSYRRDTDTGVNTDTQYF
>TRBD1|TRBJ2-5|.|TRBV5-1
TGCGCCAGCAGCGCACAGGGGACCCAAGAGACCCAGTACTTC
CASSAQGTQETQYF
>TRBD2|TRBJ2-7|.|TRBV19
TGTGCCAGTACCCCAACCTTCGGACTAGCGGGGGGTAATTCCTACGAGCAGTACTTC
CASTPTFGLAGGNSYEQYF
>TRBD1|TRBJ1-6|.|TRBV5-4
TGTGCCAGCAGACCCGACAGGGGCAATTCACCCCTCCACTTT
CASRPDRGNSPLHF
>TRBD2|TRBJ2-5|.|TRBV5-4
TGTGCCAGCAGCCCGGGGGGGGGACAAGAGACCCAGTACTTC
CASSPGGGQETQYF